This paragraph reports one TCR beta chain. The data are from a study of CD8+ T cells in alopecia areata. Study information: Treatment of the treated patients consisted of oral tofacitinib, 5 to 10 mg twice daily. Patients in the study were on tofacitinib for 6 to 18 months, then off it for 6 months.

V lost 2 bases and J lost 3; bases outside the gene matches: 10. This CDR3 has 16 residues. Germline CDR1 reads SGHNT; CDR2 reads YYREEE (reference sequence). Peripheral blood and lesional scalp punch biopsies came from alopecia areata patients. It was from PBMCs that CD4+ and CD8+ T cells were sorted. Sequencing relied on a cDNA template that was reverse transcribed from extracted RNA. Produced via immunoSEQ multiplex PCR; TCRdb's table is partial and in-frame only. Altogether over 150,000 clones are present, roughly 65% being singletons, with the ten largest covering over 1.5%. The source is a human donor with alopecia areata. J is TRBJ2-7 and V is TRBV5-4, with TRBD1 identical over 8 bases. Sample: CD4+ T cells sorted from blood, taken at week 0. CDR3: CASSLMQGQGDYEQYF. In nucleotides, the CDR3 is TGTGCCAGCAGCTTAATGCAAGGACAGGGAGACTACGAGCAGTACTTC.